This T cell receptor (beta chain) was obtained from a study of tumor and adjacent non-tumor tissue in lung cancer. Study overall: The cohort had around twelve adenocarcinoma, a couple of squamous cell and 1 small cell patients.

A modified ARM-PCR protocol with three rounds of nested PCR amplified TCRbeta. TCRdb recomputed calls from the multiplex PCR reads with MiXCR, one row per CDR3 protein. The sample holds fewer than 85,000 distinct CDR3 sequences; around 77% are singletons and the top ten take about an eighth. RNA was extracted from bulk tissue without any cell sorting. This sequence was found in a woman aged 50 to 65 with non-small cell lung cancer. The material sequenced was lung tumor tissue.

In DNA form, the CDR3 reads TGCGCCAGCAGCCAAGAGGGGTGGGGGGGCAATGAGCAGTTCTTC. Encoded protein: CASSQEGWGGNEQFF. The chain uses TRBV4-3 and TRBJ2-1; TRBD2 matches at 7 bases. J gave up 6 bases and V 0 bases, and 5 bases lay outside the gene matches. The CDR3 consists of 15 residues. Germline lookup yields CDR1 LGHNA and CDR2 YSLEER.